This T cell receptor beta chain was captured by sequencing in a study of OX40 agonist ivuxolimab in advanced cancers. Overall study: Cancers in dose escalation were hepatocellular, melanoma, renal cell and head and neck.

Study-wide findings and caveats: On average, CD8+ T cells had more expanded clones than CD4+.

TCRdb keeps only in-frame clones here, not all; method: immunoSEQ multiplex PCR. Found here are approximately 47,000 clones, more than 85% of them singletons; the top ten hold 1.5% to 2%. Comments on this clone: Its specificity is not known.

The germline CDR1 and CDR2 sequences are SGHAT and FQDESV (reference sequence). This CDR3 has 17 amino acids. Deletions cut 5 bases from V and 5 bases from J, with 22 bases between. The material sequenced was CD4+ or CD8+ T cells sorted from blood, taken in a trial of the OX40 agonist ivuxolimab. This TCR was recovered from an adult with an advanced solid tumor such as melanoma, head and neck, liver or kidney cancer. The rearrangement joins TRBV11-1 to TRBJ2-4; D tentatively fits TRBD1 or TRBD2 (5 bases each). The CDR3: CASSPQLPGRTQNIQYF. CDR3 nucleotide sequence: TGTGCCAGCAGCCCACAACTCCCGGGACGCACCCAAAACATTCAGTACTTC.